This TCR beta chain was sequenced in a study of shared clonotypes between healthy human individuals. Whole-study results and caveats: Sampling used blood alone; tissue repertoires probably differ.

This clone was detected once. What it recognizes is unknown. The assay ran at deep level. Clones were sequenced by immunoSEQ multiplex PCR, and TCRdb holds only the in-frame ones, with some missing. The repertoire includes hundreds of thousands of clones, more than 85% of them detected once, and approximately 25% sits in the top ten. It was CD45RO-negative cells, positively selected for CCR7, that made up naive CD8 cells, with terminally differentiated effector memory CD45RA+ cells excluded. Germline assignment: CDR1 SEHNR and CDR2 FQNEAQ (reference sequence). With V trimmed by 4 bases and J by 2 bases, 9 bases remained unmatched. The CDR3 is made up of 17 amino acids.

This chain joins TRBV7-9 and TRBJ2-2, with 8 nucleotides matching TRBD2. This sequence originates from a man younger than 40 in good health. The specimen sequenced was naive CD8+ T cells sorted from blood. This CDR3 reads CASSSSGLAANTGELFF. The CDR3 DNA is TGTGCCAGCAGCTCTAGCGGACTAGCCGCTAACACCGGGGAGCTGTTTTTT. The full variable domain, completed using reference TRBV7-9 and TRBJ2-2, is DTGVSQNPRHKITKRGQNVTFRCDPISEHNRLYWYRQTLGQGPEFLTYFQNEAQLEKSRLLSDRFSAERPKGSFSTLEIQRTEQGDSAMYLCASSSSGLAANTGELFFGEGSRLTVL.